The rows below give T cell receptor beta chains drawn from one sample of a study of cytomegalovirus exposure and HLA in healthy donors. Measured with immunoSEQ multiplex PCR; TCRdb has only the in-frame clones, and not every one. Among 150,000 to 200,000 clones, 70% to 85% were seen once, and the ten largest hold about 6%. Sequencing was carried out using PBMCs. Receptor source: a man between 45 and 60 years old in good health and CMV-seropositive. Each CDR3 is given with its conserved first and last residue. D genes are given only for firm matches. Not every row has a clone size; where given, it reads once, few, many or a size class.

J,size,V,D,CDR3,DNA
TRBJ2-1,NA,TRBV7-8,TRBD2,CASSSVRAGGPGNEQFF,TGTGCCAGCAGCTCAGTCCGCGCGGGAGGGCCGGGCAATGAGCAGTTCTTC
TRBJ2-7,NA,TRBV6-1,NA,CASSEPGEGRGYEQYF,TGTGCCAGCAGTGAACCCGGAGAGGGCAGAGGATACGAGCAGTACTTC
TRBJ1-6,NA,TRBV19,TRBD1,CASSSGQGAIGSPLHF,TGTGCCAGTAGTTCAGGACAGGGGGCGATCGGTTCACCCCTCCACTTT
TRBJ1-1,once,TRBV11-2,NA,CASFRRENTEAFF,TGTGCCAGCTTTAGGCGGGAAAACACTGAAGCTTTCTTT
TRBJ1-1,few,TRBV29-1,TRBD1,CSVYTGGNTEAFF,TGCAGCGTTTATACAGGGGGCAACACTGAAGCTTTCTTT
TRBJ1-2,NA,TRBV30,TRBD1,CAWSVTGTGNGYTF,TGTGCCTGGAGTGTCACCGGGACAGGGAATGGCTACACCTTC
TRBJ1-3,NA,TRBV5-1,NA,CASSGGSGFSGNTIYF,TGCGCCAGCAGCGGAGGATCAGGCTTCTCTGGAAACACCATATATTTT
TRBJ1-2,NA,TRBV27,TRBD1,CASSPQGARGGRGYTF,TGTGCCAGCAGTCCCCAGGGGGCCAGGGGAGGAAGGGGCTACACCTTC
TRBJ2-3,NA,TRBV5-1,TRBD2,CASSLGLAGVIGDTQYF,TGCGCCAGCAGCTTGGGACTAGCGGGGGTCATCGGGGATACGCAGTATTTT
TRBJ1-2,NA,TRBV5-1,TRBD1,CASSSQGVPGYGYTF,TGCGCCAGCAGCTCACAGGGGGTGCCTGGCTATGGCTACACCTTC
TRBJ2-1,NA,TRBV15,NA,CATSREDKDNEQFF,TGTGCCACCAGCAGAGAGGACAAAGACAATGAGCAGTTCTTC
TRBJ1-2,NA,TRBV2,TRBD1,CASRMTGLDYGYTF,TGTGCCAGCAGAATGACAGGGTTGGACTATGGCTACACCTTC
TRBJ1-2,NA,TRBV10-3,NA,CAITLQAANYGYTF,TGTGCCATCACACTACAGGCCGCTAACTATGGCTACACCTTC
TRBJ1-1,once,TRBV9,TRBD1,CASSPTGDTEAFF,TGTGCCAGCAGCCCAACAGGGGACACTGAAGCTTTCTTT
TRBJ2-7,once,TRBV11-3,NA,CASSLGGEDYEQYF,TGTGCCAGCAGCTTAGGGGGCGAGGACTACGAGCAGTACTTC
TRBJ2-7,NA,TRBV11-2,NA,CASSLGSHYEQYF,TGTGCCAGCAGCTTGGGCAGCCACTACGAGCAGTACTTC
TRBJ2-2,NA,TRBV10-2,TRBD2,CASTRGAGELFF,TGCGCCAGCACTCGGGGGGCCGGGGAGCTGTTTTTT
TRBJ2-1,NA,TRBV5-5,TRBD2,CASSYDYSGAYNEQFF,TGTGCCAGCTCTTACGACTATAGCGGGGCTTACAATGAGCAGTTCTTC
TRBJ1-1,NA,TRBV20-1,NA,CSAWRGREAFF,TGCAGTGCCTGGAGGGGAAGAGAAGCTTTCTTT
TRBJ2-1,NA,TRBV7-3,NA,CASSPGGPGYNEQFF,TGTGCCAGCAGCCCCGGGGGGCCCGGATACAATGAGCAGTTCTTC
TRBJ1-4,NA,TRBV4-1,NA,CASSQGQATNEKLFF,TGCGCCAGCAGCCAAGGACAGGCAACTAATGAAAAACTGTTTTTT
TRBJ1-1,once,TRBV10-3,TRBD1,CAISDRGKSTEAFF,TGTGCCATCAGTGACAGGGGGAAAAGCACTGAAGCTTTCTTT
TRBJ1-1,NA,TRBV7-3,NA,CASSLRGGSTEAFF,TGTGCCAGCAGCTTACGGGGTGGTTCCACTGAAGCTTTCTTT
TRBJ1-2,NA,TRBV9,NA,CASSVAGLNYGYTF,TGTGCCAGCAGCGTTGCAGGGTTAAACTATGGCTACACCTTC
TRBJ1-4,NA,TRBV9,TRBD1,CASSPWTGGVEKLFF,TGTGCCAGCAGCCCTTGGACAGGGGGCGTCGAAAAACTGTTTTTT
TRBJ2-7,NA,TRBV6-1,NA,CASSEVIREVYEQYF,TGTGCCAGCAGTGAAGTGATCAGGGAAGTCTACGAGCAGTACTTC
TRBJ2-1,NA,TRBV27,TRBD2,CASSLAGGPGEQFF,TGTGCCAGCAGTCTAGCGGGAGGGCCAGGTGAGCAGTTCTTC
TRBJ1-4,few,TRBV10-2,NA,CASKGGPQEKLFF,TGCGCCAGCAAAGGGGGTCCCCAAGAAAAACTGTTTTTT
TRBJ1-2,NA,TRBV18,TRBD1,CASSRGQGNYGYTF,TGTGCCAGCTCACGGGGACAGGGCAACTATGGCTACACCTTC
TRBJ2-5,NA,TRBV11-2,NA,CASSQTGKTQYF,TGTGCCAGCAGTCAAACAGGAAAGACCCAGTACTTC
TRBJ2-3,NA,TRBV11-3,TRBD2,CASSLGLLLAGGPSTDTQYF,TGTGCCAGCAGCTTAGGACTGCTTCTAGCGGGAGGGCCTAGCACAGATACGCAGTATTTT
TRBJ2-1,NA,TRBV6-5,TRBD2,CASGRRGLAENEQFF,TGTGCCAGCGGGAGGCGTGGACTAGCGGAAAATGAGCAGTTCTTC
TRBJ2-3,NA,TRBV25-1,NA,CATEQTARTDTQYF,TGTGCCACCGAACAGACGGCTCGCACAGATACGCAGTATTTT
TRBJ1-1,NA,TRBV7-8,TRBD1,CASSFRDSLNTEAFF,TGTGCCAGCAGCTTTAGGGACAGCTTGAACACTGAAGCTTTCTTT
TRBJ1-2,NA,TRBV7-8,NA,CASSSGEGYGYTF,TGTGCCAGCAGCTCTGGGGAGGGCTATGGCTACACCTTC
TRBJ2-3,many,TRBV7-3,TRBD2,CASSLRGGLDTQYF,TGTGCCAGCAGCTTACGGGGGGGCCTAGATACGCAGTATTTT
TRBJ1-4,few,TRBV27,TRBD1,CASSWWGQGARGEKLFF,TGTGCCAGCAGTTGGTGGGGACAGGGGGCGCGGGGTGAAAAACTGTTTTTT
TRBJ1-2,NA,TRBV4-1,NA,CASSLGGVSLTF,TGCGCCAGCAGCCTTGGTGGAGTTAGTCTCACCTTC